The clone carrying this T cell receptor beta chain has only a few counts. Antigen: not known. This sample is part of a study of graft-versus-host responses after intestinal transplantation. Study overall: After anti-thymocyte globulin induction, recipients took tacrolimus and steroids for two to three years. Study-level results: Ileal or blood samples showed some GvH clones first, and such clones were also found in recipient marrow.

Measured with immunoSEQ multiplex PCR; TCRdb has only the in-frame clones, and not every one. The sample lists about 25,000 clones, approximately 94% occurring once. CDR1 SGHVS and CDR2 FNYEAQ come from the germline V gene. This CDR3 contains 16 residues. V was cut by 3 bases and J by 3 bases, with 14 bases left in between. The chain joins TRBV7-6 to TRBJ1-4, with TRBD1 as a possible D gene (5 bases). Sequences were derived from PBMCs, sampled 156 days after intestinal transplant. The receptor was derived from a human patient who received an intestinal transplant, so some T cells may come from the graft donor. CDR3 sequence reads: CASSFPLRGANEKLFF. As DNA, the CDR3 is TGTGCCAGCAGCTTCCCACTCCGGGGGGCTAATGAAAAACTGTTTTTT.